This T cell receptor (beta chain) was recovered during a study of control samples from healthy donors and cancer patients. Sequenced by immunoSEQ multiplex PCR; TCRdb stores in-frame clones only, minus some. Among tens of thousands of clones, 75% to 95% were seen once, and the ten largest hold more than 20%. This CDR3 has 17 amino acids. V lost 0 bases, J lost 4 bases, and 14 bases lay in between. Germline assignment: CDR1 SGDLS and CDR2 YYNGEE. The sequence was collected from a woman in her forties with head and neck cancer. The sequenced sample was PBMCs. This chain links TRBV9 with TRBJ2-6, with D possibly being TRBD2 (6 bases). The CDR3 loop is CASSVVGRGPGANVLTF. CDR3 nucleotide sequence: TGTGCCAGCAGCGTAGTCGGGCGGGGACCCGGGGCCAACGTCCTGACTTTC.